These 18 T cell receptor beta chains share one sample of origin, sequenced in a study of cytomegalovirus exposure and HLA in healthy donors. The PCR used 60 Vbeta and 13 Jbeta primers. The assay was immunoSEQ multiplex PCR, and TCRdb's table has in-frame clones only and misses some. Among 150,000 to 160,000 clones listed, 70% to 85% were seen once. Sequencing input: PBMCs. The receptors stem from a woman between 45 and 60 years old in good health and CMV-seropositive.

This clone was detected only a few times. This chain uses TRBV27 with TRBJ2-7, with D uncertain. This CDR3 is 15 amino acids long. Germline-derived CDR1 and CDR2 are MNHEY and SMNVEV (reference sequence). V shed 0 bases and J shed 3 bases, with 12 bases lying between them. As DNA, the CDR3 is TGTGCCAGCAGTTTATCCACCCCCGGTTTCTACGAGCAGTACTTC. Translated: CASSLSTPGFYEQYF.

CDR3: CASSLIFPGQANTEAFF. Written as DNA, the CDR3 is TGTGCCAGCAGCCTAATATTCCCGGGACAGGCGAACACTGAAGCTTTCTTT. V is TRBV13 and J is TRBJ1-1, with 8 bases aligning to TRBD1. Germline values: CDR1 PRHDT, CDR2 FYEKMQ (reference sequence). The length of the CDR3 is 17 residues. With 5 bases clipped from V and 1 base from J, the junction kept 12 bases outside the gene matches.

The chain links TRBV28 to TRBJ2-7; D is undetermined. The CDR3 length is 13 residues. Looked up from germline, CDR1 is MDHEN and CDR2 is SYDVKM. V was cut by 6 bases and J by 1 base, with 10 bases left in between. In DNA, the CDR3 is TGTGCCAGCAGACGCCCTAAGTCCTACGAGCAGTACTTC. Translating it yields CASRRPKSYEQYF.

The chain carries TRBV7-2 and TRBJ1-2; D possibly corresponds to TRBD1 (5 bases). V was pared by 5 bases and J by 2 bases, with 12 bases between. There are 14 residues in the CDR3. Germline V CDR1 and CDR2: SGHTA, FQGNSA. The CDR3 protein is CASSPSGLNYGYTF. The CDR3 bases are TGTGCCAGCAGCCCCTCGGGACTAAACTATGGCTACACCTTC.

V is TRBV6-1 and J is TRBJ2-7, with 9 positions matching TRBD1. The CDR3 sequence is 13 residues long. CDR1 is MNHNS and CDR2 is SASEGT in the germline V gene. The trim removed 9 bases at V and 2 bases at J, leaving 5 bases unmatched. The CDR3 DNA reads as TGTGCCAGTGGGACAGGGTTTGCCTACGAGCAGTACTTC. Translation gives CASGTGFAYEQYF.

The chain combines TRBV7-9 with TRBJ2-3; 7 positions agree with TRBD2. J was trimmed by 5 bases and V by 1 base; bases with no gene match: 9. Germline loops: CDR1 SEHNR, CDR2 FQNEAQ (reference sequence). The CDR3 sequence is 16 residues long. As DNA, the CDR3 is TGTGCCAGCAGCTTAGGAATGCGGACTAGTGAAGATACGCAGTATTTT. Amino acid sequence: CASSLGMRTSEDTQYF.

This clone was detected once. CDR3 amino acids: CASSFGGFSEQFF. The CDR3 DNA reads TGTGCCAGCAGCTTTGGAGGGTTTAGTGAGCAGTTCTTC. The chain carries TRBV5-5 and TRBJ2-1; weak D call: TRBD2 (6 bases). This CDR3 has 13 amino acids. From germline, CDR1 is SGHKS and CDR2 YYEKEE (reference sequence). V lost 2 bases, J lost 9 bases, and 12 bases lay in between.

This clone was seen a single time. The J gene is TRBJ1-4, the V gene TRBV5-1; possibly TRBD1 for D (6 bases). The V and J ends lost 9 bases and 2 bases respectively, with 17 bases between them. The CDR3 sequence is 15 residues long. The germline CDR1 and CDR2 sequences are SGHRS and YFSETQ. The CDR3 region is CATARTGKTNEKLFF. Here the CDR3 DNA reads TGCGCCACCGCCCGTACAGGGAAGACTAATGAAAAACTGTTTTTT.

The chain carries TRBV4-2 and TRBJ1-6; no clear D. CDR3 length: 15 residues. With 0 bases removed from V and 3 bases from J, the gap between germline ends came to 6 bases. Germline CDR1 is LGHNA and CDR2 is YNFKEQ. This chain's CDR3 is CASSQDFLYNSPLHF. The CDR3 nucleotides read TGTGCCAGCAGCCAAGATTTTCTCTATAATTCACCCCTCCACTTT.

The V gene is TRBV29-1, the J gene TRBJ2-3; D remains ambiguous. The V end lost 2 bases, the J end lost 0 bases, and 3 bases lay between the germline ends. CDR1 and CDR2 from the germline V gene are SQVTM and ANQGSEA. This CDR3 spans 12 amino acids. The CDR3 loop is CSVERSTDTQYF. The CDR3 DNA sequence: TGCAGCGTTGAACGGAGCACAGATACGCAGTATTTT.

The rearrangement joins TRBV4-1 to TRBJ2-1, with TRBD1 as a possible D gene (6 bases). The V gene's germline CDR1 is MGHRA and CDR2 YSYEKL. The CDR3 loop spans 16 amino acids. Trimming shortened V by 1 base and J by 3 bases, and 13 bases separated the two germline ends. CDR3 sequence: CASSQGRTVNYNEQFF. CDR3 bases: TGCGCCAGCAGCCAAGGAAGGACAGTTAACTACAATGAGCAGTTCTTC.

The genes are TRBV7-2 and TRBJ1-3, with D possibly being TRBD1 (6 bases). V lost 1 base, J lost 4 bases, and 8 bases lay in between. This CDR3 is 14 amino acids long. Germline CDR1 is SGHTA and CDR2 is FQGNSA. CDR3 in amino acids: CASSLGGGGNTIYF. In DNA form, the CDR3 reads TGTGCCAGCAGCTTAGGAGGGGGAGGAAACACCATATATTTT.

The V call is TRBV6-1, the J call TRBJ2-7; the D is unclear. Germline CDR1 is MNHNS and CDR2 is SASEGT. There are 14 residues in the CDR3. V lost 6 bases to trimming and J lost 3 bases, with 15 bases between them. The CDR3 sequence is CASSVYRENYEQYF. The CDR3 region has the DNA TGTGCCAGCAGCGTATACAGAGAAAACTACGAGCAGTACTTC.

The rearrangement uses TRBV14 and TRBJ2-2, with TRBD1 as a possible D gene (6 bases). The CDR3 totals 13 residues. V gave up 3 bases and J gave up 4 bases, with 6 bases separating them. Germline V gives CDR1 SGHDN, CDR2 FVKESK. This chain's CDR3 is CASSHRGTGELFF. CDR3 nucleotide sequence: TGTGCCAGCAGCCACAGGGGCACCGGGGAGCTGTTTTTT.

The V and J genes are TRBV5-4 and TRBJ2-1; D is ambiguous. With 0 bases removed from V and 3 bases from J, the gap between germline ends came to 10 bases. Germline CDR1 and CDR2: SGHNT and YYREEE (reference sequence). This CDR3 has 15 residues. CDR3 bases: TGTGCCAGCAGCTTGGGTAGTCTTGTCTACAATGAGCAGTTCTTC. This encodes CASSLGSLVYNEQFF.

This clone was counted once. Sequence at one end of the junction differs from germline and may be a read error. The chain couples TRBV6-1 to TRBJ2-7; TRBD1 matches 8 bases. This CDR3 is 17 amino acids long. Per germline, CDR1 MNHNS and CDR2 SASEGT. The CDR3 reads CASSEDRARTGTGFRGF. The CDR3 DNA sequence: TGTGCCAGCAGTGAAGATCGGGCGCGAACCGGGACAGGTTTTCGGGGCTTC.

This clone was picked up one time. Other DNA variants within this sample encode the same CDR3. As DNA, the CDR3 is TGTGCCAGCTCACCAGGGACAGGTAACACTGAAGCTTTCTTT. Translating gives CASSPGTGNTEAFF. V is TRBV18 and J is TRBJ1-1; 8 bases agree with TRBD1. The germline V gene has CDR1 KGHSH and CDR2 LQKENI. The CDR3 length is 14 residues. V lost 2 bases to trimming and J lost 2 bases; unmatched junction nucleotides: 1.

The rearrangement joins TRBV7-6 to TRBJ1-2; the D gene is possibly TRBD1 (5 bases). This CDR3 has 12 residues. Germline CDR1 is SGHVS and CDR2 is FNYEAQ. V was cut by 5 bases and J by 7 bases, with 11 bases left in between. DNA of the CDR3: TGTGCCAGCAGCGGTGGGGGGTTTGGCTACACCTTC. The encoded protein is CASSGGGFGYTF.